The rows below give T cell receptor beta chains drawn from one sample of a study of graft-versus-host responses after intestinal transplantation. TCRdb's table, derived via immunoSEQ multiplex PCR, lists solely in-frame clones and lacks some. The profile shows just over 85,000 clones, less than 95% of them singletons. Their specific antigens are unknown. The specimen was unstimulated CD8+ T cells sorted from spleen or lymph node cells, collected before transplant. The receptors here all came from a human donor who was the organ donor for an intestinal transplant. Each CDR3 is given with its conserved first and last residue. A D gene is named only where the DNA matches it firmly. Clone size is not always given. Where it is, it says once, few, many or a class for expanded clones.

J gene,D gene,V gene,clone size,CDR3 protein,CDR3 DNA
TRBJ1-1,.,TRBV19,.,CASSITGWGTEAFF,TGTGCCAGTAGTATCACGGGATGGGGCACTGAAGCTTTCTTT
TRBJ2-5,TRBD2,TRBV2,.,CASSLWTSGGAETQYF,TGTGCCAGCAGTCTATGGACTAGCGGGGGGGCAGAGACCCAGTACTTC
TRBJ2-7,TRBD1,TRBV6-6,.,CASSYSTSDRGQEQYF,TGTGCCAGCAGTTACTCGACTTCGGACAGGGGGCAGGAGCAGTACTTC
TRBJ1-2,.,TRBV14,once,CASSQASVANYGYTF,TGTGCCAGCAGCCAAGCTTCGGTAGCCAACTATGGCTACACCTTC
TRBJ2-7,TRBD1,TRBV5-8,.,CASSRGTAVSYEQYF,TGTGCCAGCAGCAGAGGGACAGCGGTCTCCTACGAGCAGTACTTC
TRBJ1-6,.,TRBV5-8,.,CASSSTVFELSPLHF,TGTGCCAGCAGCTCCACAGTTTTTGAACTTTCACCCCTCCACTTT
TRBJ2-1,TRBD2,TRBV19,few,CASSTSGGYNEQFF,TGTGCCAGTAGTACTAGCGGAGGCTACAATGAGCAGTTCTTC
TRBJ2-3,.,TRBV9,once,CASSVAWGGGSTDTQYF,TGTGCCAGCAGCGTAGCGTGGGGAGGGGGGTCCACAGATACGCAGTATTTT
TRBJ2-7,TRBD1,TRBV11-2,.,CASSLQQGNYEQYF,TGTGCCAGCAGCTTACAACAGGGGAACTACGAGCAGTACTTC
TRBJ1-1,.,TRBV11-2,.,CASSLPRGGGTEAFF,TGTGCCAGCAGCTTACCGAGGGGAGGAGGGACTGAAGCTTTCTTT
TRBJ2-7,TRBD1,TRBV10-3,.,CAISVDREDEQYF,TGTGCCATCAGCGTGGACAGGGAGGACGAGCAGTACTTC
TRBJ2-3,TRBD2,TRBV7-8,.,CASSPAGLAVDTQYF,TGTGCCAGCAGCCCCGCAGGACTAGCGGTAGATACGCAGTATTTT
TRBJ2-7,TRBD1,TRBV27,.,CASSLGQGGRYEQYF,TGTGCCAGCAGTTTAGGACAGGGAGGCCGGTACGAGCAGTACTTC
TRBJ1-5,TRBD1,TRBV6-1,.,CASSARTGGNQPQHF,TGTGCCAGCAGTGCCCGGACAGGTGGCAATCAGCCCCAGCATTTT
TRBJ1-6,.,TRBV5-6,.,CASSLVRQGNSPLHF,TGTGCCAGCAGCTTGGTTAGGCAGGGGAATTCACCCCTCCACTTT
TRBJ2-2,TRBD1,TRBV29-1,.,CSVTGGFNTGELFF,TGCAGCGTTACAGGGGGCTTTAACACCGGGGAGCTGTTTTTT
TRBJ2-7,TRBD1,TRBV27,.,CASTLYPGQGYEQYF,TGTGCCAGCACCCTTTACCCGGGACAGGGATACGAGCAGTACTTC
TRBJ1-1,.,TRBV29-1,.,CSVELGGRYTEAFF,TGCAGCGTTGAACTGGGGGGAAGATACACTGAAGCTTTCTTT
TRBJ1-2,TRBD1,TRBV11-1,once,CASTETGNGYTF,TGTGCCAGCACCGAGACAGGGAATGGCTACACCTTC
TRBJ2-2,.,TRBV11-2,.,CASSFFQLQGTGELFF,TGTGCCAGCAGCTTTTTCCAATTACAGGGAACCGGGGAGCTGTTTTTT
TRBJ2-7,.,TRBV27,.,CASSLPGRSTYEQYF,TGTGCCAGCAGTTTACCCGGCAGGTCGACCTACGAGCAGTACTTC
TRBJ2-3,.,TRBV12-5,.,CASGTGATKLTDTQYF,TGTGCTAGTGGTACTGGGGCCACTAAGCTCACAGATACGCAGTATTTT
TRBJ2-7,.,TRBV13,.,CASSLLSYEQYF,TGTGCCAGCAGCCTCCTCTCCTACGAGCAGTACTTC
TRBJ2-5,TRBD1,TRBV5-1,.,CASSLAGGRETQYF,TGCGCCAGCAGCTTGGCAGGGGGCAGAGAGACCCAGTACTTC
TRBJ2-3,TRBD2,TRBV4-3,.,CASSQGLAGGLRLGDTQYF,TGCGCCAGCAGCCAAGGACTAGCGGGGGGGCTCCGGTTGGGGGATACGCAGTATTTT
TRBJ1-1,TRBD1,TRBV6-1,.,CASSGTGGGTEAFF,TGTGCCAGCAGCGGGACAGGGGGTGGCACTGAAGCTTTCTTT
TRBJ2-7,.,TRBV7-2,.,CASAYSYEQYF,TGTGCCAGCGCCTACTCCTACGAGCAGTACTTC
TRBJ2-7,TRBD1,TRBV5-7,.,CASTRRGQAAYEQYF,TGTGCCAGCACCCGGAGAGGACAGGCGGCGTACGAGCAGTACTTC
TRBJ2-2,TRBD2,TRBV27,.,CASSLYGGDAGELFF,TGTGCCAGCAGTTTATACGGGGGGGACGCCGGGGAGCTGTTTTTT
TRBJ2-5,TRBD2,TRBV7-6,once,CASSLYLSGGQEETQYF,TGTGCCAGCAGCTTGTACTTGAGCGGGGGCCAAGAAGAGACCCAGTACTTC
TRBJ1-1,.,TRBV9,few,CASSATLFTEAFF,TGTGCCAGCAGCGCGACACTTTTCACTGAAGCTTTCTTT
TRBJ2-5,.,TRBV27,.,CASSLSPITEQYF,TGTGCCAGCAGTTTATCGCCTATTACAGAGCAGTACTTC
TRBJ1-2,.,TRBV4-1,.,CASSQWAPYGYTF,TGCGCCAGCAGCCAATGGGCACCCTATGGCTACACCTTC
TRBJ2-3,TRBD1,TRBV13,.,CASSSGQELTDTQYF,TGTGCCAGCAGCTCGGGACAGGAGTTGACAGATACGCAGTATTTT
TRBJ1-2,.,TRBV7-8,.,CASSSGGAGNYGYTF,TGTGCCAGCAGCTCGGGGGGGGCAGGCAACTATGGCTACACCTTC
TRBJ2-7,.,TRBV7-2,.,CASSLALRGSSYEQYF,TGTGCCAGCAGCTTAGCTTTGAGAGGGAGCTCCTACGAGCAGTACTTC
TRBJ2-7,TRBD1,TRBV5-5,.,CASSLGSGGYEQYF,TGTGCCAGCAGCTTGGGTTCAGGGGGCTACGAGCAGTACTTC
TRBJ1-2,.,TRBV7-9,.,CASTGNYGYTF,TGTGCCAGTACAGGGAACTATGGCTACACCTTC
TRBJ2-3,.,TRBV5-4,.,CASSLVGAGDTQYF,TGTGCCAGCAGCTTGGTGGGGGCGGGAGATACGCAGTATTTT
TRBJ1-2,.,TRBV19,.,CASSPKLANYGYTF,TGTGCCAGTAGCCCAAAATTAGCTAACTATGGCTACACCTTC
TRBJ2-7,.,TRBV11-2,.,CASSLASPDEQYF,TGTGCCAGCAGCTTAGCTAGCCCCGACGAGCAGTACTTC
TRBJ2-1,.,TRBV9,.,CASSVSGGSYNEQFF,TGTGCCAGCAGCGTTAGCGGTGGCTCCTACAATGAGCAGTTCTTC
TRBJ1-1,.,TRBV2,.,CASYPDSRYTEAFF,TGTGCCAGCTACCCGGACAGTCGTTACACTGAAGCTTTCTTT
TRBJ1-1,.,TRBV4-1,.,CASSQEPTGYTEAFF,TGCGCCAGCAGCCAAGAACCCACCGGGTACACTGAAGCTTTCTTT
TRBJ2-1,TRBD1,TRBV19,.,CASSIQGAYNEQFF,TGTGCCAGTAGTATACAGGGGGCTTACAATGAGCAGTTCTTC
TRBJ2-5,.,TRBV7-9,.,CASTHSPQYTQYF,TGTGCCAGCACCCATTCGCCACAATACACCCAGTACTTC